The 4 T cell receptor beta chains below were found in one sample sequenced in a study of blood T cell repertoires in COVID-19. Assay: immunoSEQ multiplex PCR; the TCRdb copy retains only in-frame clones and omits some. The sample records 150,000 to 200,000 clones, more than 70% being singletons. Sample: peripheral blood. Receptors were obtained from a human donor in a cohort sampled during active COVID-19.

This clone came up once. The CDR3 DNA reads TGTGCCAGCAGCGCAGGACTACCCAACTACGAGCAGTACTTC. It translates to CASSAGLPNYEQYF. The chain has TRBV5-4 and TRBJ2-7; perhaps TRBD2 as D (6 bases). V was trimmed by 4 bases and J by 3 bases, leaving 14 bases between them. This CDR3 region has 14 residues. Per the germline V gene, CDR1 is SGHNT and CDR2 is YYREEE (reference sequence).

V usage is TRBV7-7 and J usage is TRBJ2-1, with unresolved D. The CDR3 extends over 14 amino acids. V was pared by 1 base and J by 5 bases, with 9 bases between. The germline CDR1 and CDR2 sequences are SSHAT and FNYEAQ (reference sequence). CDR3 residues: CASSLGQANNEQFF. In nucleotides, the CDR3 is TGTGCCAGCAGCTTAGGGCAGGCTAACAATGAGCAGTTCTTC.

The J gene is TRBJ2-7, the V gene TRBV27; TRBD1 agrees at 9 bases. Germline CDR1 MNHEY, CDR2 SMNVEV (reference sequence). Unmatched junction bases numbered 2, after V lost 4 bases and J lost 1 base. This CDR3 spans 14 amino acids. For the CDR3, the DNA is TGTGCCAGCAGTTACGGACAGGGGTCCTACGAGCAGTACTTC. This gives the protein CASSYGQGSYEQYF.

The genes are TRBV18 and TRBJ1-2, with D unresolved. The V end lost 2 bases, the J end lost 2 bases, and 9 bases lay between the germline ends. Germline-derived CDR1 and CDR2 are KGHSH and LQKENI. The CDR3 extends over 14 amino acids. CDR3 loop: CASSPFAENYGYTF. CDR3 DNA sequence: TGTGCCAGCTCACCATTCGCTGAGAACTATGGCTACACCTTC.